The present entry profiles one T cell receptor (beta chain) with its context. The assay was immunoSEQ multiplex PCR, and TCRdb's table has in-frame clones only and misses some. Here the sample spans roughly 100,000 clones, about 94% being singletons. These data are taken from a study of cytomegalovirus exposure and HLA in healthy donors. The origin of this receptor is a woman under 30 in good health and CMV-seronegative. Specimen: PBMCs.

CDR3 in amino acids: CASSPTSGHSYEQYF. As DNA, the CDR3 is TGCGCCAGCAGCCCCACTAGCGGGCATTCCTACGAGCAGTACTTC. J is TRBJ2-7 and V is TRBV5-1; the match to TRBD2 covers 9 bases. The CDR3 loop spans 15 amino acids. In germline, CDR1 is SGHRS, CDR2 YFSETQ. Trimming removed 4 bases from V and 1 base from J; junction bases left unmatched: 6.